This TCR beta chain emerged from a study of shared clonotypes between healthy human individuals. CDR3 size: 12 residues. V lost 6 bases, J lost 3 bases, and 9 bases lay in between. CDR1 is SQVTM and CDR2 is ANQGSEA in the germline V gene. Repertoires were generated with immunoSEQ multiplex PCR, while TCRdb's copy carries only in-frame clones and drops some. The table includes over 2 million clones, about 90% detected once. This TCR derives from a man aged 18 to 35 in good health. Some clones in this sample may be carry-over from other donors' samples. The rearrangement links TRBV29-1 to TRBJ2-1, with D perhaps assigned TRBD1 or TRBD2 (5 bases each). Sequenced input: naive CD4+ T cells from PBMCs. Subset of the sample: CD45RA+ positively selected. The CDR3 sequence is CSVGTVYNEQFF. For the CDR3, the DNA is TGCAGCGTAGGGACGGTCTACAATGAGCAGTTCTTC.